Listed here are 7 T cell receptor beta chains from one sample, sequenced in a study of blood T cell repertoires in COVID-19. Data came from immunoSEQ multiplex PCR; TCRdb stores just in-frame clones and leaves some out. The sample shows just over 70,000 clones, about 93% of them seen only once. Sequenced material: peripheral blood. The source is a human donor in a cohort sampled during active COVID-19.

This chain joins TRBV29-1 and TRBJ1-2; 12 bases agree with TRBD1. The CDR3 length is 15 residues. J gave up 2 bases and V 7 bases, and 8 bases lay outside the gene matches. Per the germline V gene, CDR1 is SQVTM and CDR2 is ANQGSEA. The DNA for the CDR3 is TGCAGCGCTGGGACAGGGGGCGCTTCCAACTATGGCTACACCTTC. Its translation is CSAGTGGASNYGYTF.

This sequence joins TRBV28 and TRBJ2-7; 8 bases match TRBD1. Germline CDR1 is MDHEN and CDR2 is SYDVKM. V gave up 6 bases and J gave up 0 bases; unmatched junction bases: 7. The CDR3 spans 15 residues. CDR3 DNA sequence: TGTGCCAGCAGCGCGACAGGGGCCTCCTCCTACGAGCAGTACTTC. It yields the protein CASSATGASSYEQYF. The whole variable domain, filled in from reference TRBV28 and TRBJ2-7, reads DVKVTQSSRYLVKRTGEKVFLECVQDMDHENMFWYRQDPGLGLRLIYFSYDVKMKEKGDIPEGYSVSREKKERFSLILESASTNQTSMYLCASSATGASSYEQYFGPGTRLTVT.

This sequence joins TRBV27 and TRBJ1-1; 7 bases fit TRBD1. Per the germline V gene, CDR1 is MNHEY and CDR2 is SMNVEV (reference sequence). After removal of 3 bases from V and 6 bases from J, the junction contained 4 bases not matched to a gene. The CDR3 loop spans 13 amino acids. Here the CDR3 DNA reads TGTGCCAGCAGTTTGAACAGGGGTCCTGAAGCTTTCTTT. Encoded protein: CASSLNRGPEAFF.

The rearrangement joins TRBV4-2 to TRBJ2-5, with 8 bases matching TRBD2. There are 19 residues in the CDR3. The V gene's germline CDR1 is LGHNA and CDR2 YNFKEQ. Germline trimming cut 1 base from V and 1 base from J; bases unmatched to any gene: 14. CDR3 sequence reads: CASSQGTGGAVEVQETQYF. The CDR3 DNA reads as TGTGCCAGCAGCCAAGGGACCGGGGGGGCCGTGGAGGTCCAAGAGACCCAGTACTTC.

This sequence joins TRBV3-1 (or the pseudogene TRBV3-2) and TRBJ1-1; possible D gene TRBD1, 5 bases. Germline V gene lookup returns CDR1 LGHDT and CDR2 YNNKEL (reference sequence). The CDR3 is made up of 14 amino acids. Trimming left V 4 bases short and J 4 bases short, with 13 bases between. The CDR3 nucleotides read TGTGCCAGCAGCCCAGGGTTGGGGGGCACTGAAGCTTTCTTT. It codes for CASSPGLGGTEAFF.

The V call is TRBV19, the J call TRBJ2-7; 8 nucleotides match TRBD1. Germline CDR1 reads LNHDA; CDR2 reads SQIVND (reference sequence). V shed 6 bases, J shed 2 bases, and the junction held 9 bases outside the gene matches. This CDR3 has 15 amino acids. CDR3 coding DNA: TGTGCCAGTAGCTCCTCTGACAGGGGTGCCTACGAGCAGTACTTC. Amino acid sequence: CASSSSDRGAYEQYF.

The V and J genes are TRBV6-5 and TRBJ1-2, with D possibly TRBD1 on 6 matching bases. Trimming stripped 7 bases from V and 1 base from J, with 7 bases between. The germline V gene has CDR1 MNHEY and CDR2 SVGAGI. The CDR3 has 12 residues. The CDR3 is CASMGHNYGYTF. The CDR3, as DNA: TGTGCCAGCATGGGACATAACTATGGCTACACCTTC.